The rows below give T cell receptor beta chains drawn from one sample of a study of cytomegalovirus exposure and HLA in healthy donors. TCRdb's table, derived via immunoSEQ multiplex PCR, lists solely in-frame clones and lacks some. The clone table shows fewer than 150,000 clones, with the ten largest holding roughly 3.5%. The source material was PBMCs. The source of these receptors is a man aged 18-30 years in good health and CMV-seronegative. CDR3s include the opening cysteine and the closing phenylalanine or tryptophan. Each record gives: D gene, J gene, V gene, CDR3 protein, CDR3 DNA. D genes are given only for firm matches.

TRBD1 TRBJ2-5 TRBV5-1 CASSLTTGGAETQYF TGCGCCAGCAGCTTAACGACAGGGGGCGCGGAGACCCAGTACTTC
TRBD2 TRBJ2-3 TRBV5-1 CASSPISGSTDTQYF TGCGCCAGCAGCCCAATTAGCGGGTCCACAGATACGCAGTATTTT
TRBD1 TRBJ2-1 TRBV14 CASSQKRDRGVPNEQFF TGTGCCAGCAGCCAAAAGAGGGACAGGGGGGTGCCCAATGAGCAGTTCTTC
NA TRBJ2-1 TRBV5-1 CASSWAGEFGEQFF TGCGCCAGCAGCTGGGCAGGGGAGTTCGGAGAGCAGTTCTTC
TRBD1 TRBJ2-7 TRBV28 CASSVGQSYEQYF TGTGCCAGCAGCGTGGGACAGTCCTACGAGCAGTACTTC
NA TRBJ2-3 TRBV29-1 CSTLGGQRTQYF TGCAGCACCCTCGGGGGGCAACGTACGCAGTATTTT
NA TRBJ1-5 TRBV10-1 CASRGGTGRNQPQHF TGCGCCAGCAGGGGGGGGACCGGTAGGAATCAGCCCCAGCATTTT
TRBD1 TRBJ1-2 TRBV4-1 CASSQGTGGNYGYTF TGCGCCAGCAGCCAAGGAACAGGGGGAAACTATGGCTACACCTTC
NA TRBJ2-1 TRBV10-3 CAISEVGKRDNEQFF TGTGCCATCAGTGAGGTGGGAAAGCGGGACAATGAGCAGTTCTTC
NA TRBJ2-4 TRBV7-8 CASSPLRLAKNIQYF TGTGCCAGCAGCCCACTAAGACTAGCCAAAAACATTCAGTACTTC
TRBD2 TRBJ2-1 TRBV11-3 CASSSGGFYNEQFF TGTGCCAGCAGCTCGGGGGGGTTCTACAATGAGCAGTTCTTC
TRBD2 TRBJ2-1 TRBV7-3 CASSSGGGRNEQFF TGTGCCAGCAGCTCCGGGGGGGGGAGGAATGAGCAGTTCTTC
NA TRBJ2-5 TRBV18 CASSPLGTSEIQETQYF TGTGCCAGCTCACCGCTCGGGACTTCGGAAATACAAGAGACCCAGTACTTC
TRBD2 TRBJ2-1 TRBV7-8 CASSTGTSGNNEQFF TGTGCCAGCAGCACAGGGACTAGCGGGAACAATGAGCAGTTCTTC
NA TRBJ1-2 TRBV6-5 CASSYVTGNYGYTF TGTGCCAGCAGTTACGTGACAGGAAACTATGGCTACACCTTC
NA TRBJ2-5 TRBV19 CASSIVQGRGSETQYF TGTGCCAGTAGTATAGTTCAGGGAAGGGGATCAGAGACCCAGTACTTC
NA TRBJ1-5 TRBV6-6 CASIDSSNQPQHF TGTGCCAGCATCGACAGTAGCAATCAGCCCCAGCATTTT
TRBD1 TRBJ2-1 TRBV7-9 CASIGDRGNNEQFF TGTGCCAGCATCGGGGACAGGGGTAACAATGAGCAGTTCTTC
NA TRBJ2-7 TRBV28 CASSSPGGPRNEQYF TGTGCCAGCAGTTCCCCCGGGGGGCCCCGAAACGAGCAGTACTTC
NA TRBJ2-2 TRBV28 CASSLIAGELFF TGTGCCAGCAGTTTAATCGCCGGGGAGCTGTTTTTT
NA TRBJ1-1 TRBV6-5 CATRQMMNTEAFF TGTGCCACCCGACAGATGATGAACACTGAAGCTTTCTTT
NA TRBJ1-1 TRBV19 CASSPAHRNTEAFF TGTGCCAGTAGTCCGGCGCACAGGAACACTGAAGCTTTCTTT
NA TRBJ2-7 TRBV19 CASSMGQGYEQYF TGTGCCAGTAGTATGGGGCAGGGCTACGAGCAGTACTTC
NA TRBJ1-2 TRBV7-9 CASSLALEGARSYGYTF TGTGCCAGCAGCTTAGCTCTCGAGGGCGCAAGGTCATATGGCTACACCTTC
NA TRBJ1-1 TRBV5-1 CASSSDRLNTEAFF TGCGCCAGCAGCTCCGACAGGTTGAACACTGAAGCTTTCTTT
NA TRBJ1-4 TRBV28 CASSLWGVGEKLFF TGTGCCAGCAGTTTATGGGGAGTTGGTGAAAAACTGTTTTTT
NA TRBJ1-1 TRBV25-1 CASSYEGLRTEAFF TGTGCCAGCAGTTACGAGGGCTTGAGGACTGAAGCTTTCTTT
NA TRBJ2-3 TRBV9 CASSVGTALTDTQYF TGTGCCAGCAGCGTAGGAACAGCTCTCACAGATACGCAGTATTTT
NA TRBJ2-6 TRBV27 CASSFRGYGANVLTF TGTGCCAGCAGTTTTCGGGGGTACGGGGCCAACGTCCTGACTTTC
TRBD1 TRBJ1-5 TRBV27 CASSQGGQRNQPQHF TGTGCCAGCAGCCAGGGGGGACAGAGAAATCAGCCCCAGCATTTT
TRBD1 TRBJ1-2 TRBV18 CASSNFGQGNYGYTF TGTGCCAGCTCAAACTTCGGACAGGGAAACTATGGCTACACCTTC
NA TRBJ1-2 TRBV21-1 CASSIRTANGYTF TGTGCCAGCAGCATTAGGACAGCGAATGGCTACACCTTC
NA TRBJ1-3 TRBV28 CASLQGFSGNTIYF TGTGCCAGCCTACAGGGATTCTCTGGAAACACCATATATTTT
TRBD1 TRBJ2-7 TRBV9 CASSLGTGGHEQYF TGTGCCAGCAGCTTAGGGACAGGGGGCCACGAGCAGTACTTC
NA TRBJ2-7 TRBV18 CASSPDTPYEQYF TGTGCCAGCTCACCTGACACTCCCTACGAGCAGTACTTC
NA TRBJ1-2 TRBV5-5 CASSLEWGRAYGYTF TGTGCCAGCAGCTTGGAATGGGGCAGGGCATATGGCTACACCTTC
TRBD2 TRBJ2-1 TRBV19 CASSYRLAAPYNEQFF TGTGCCAGTAGTTACAGGCTAGCGGCGCCCTACAATGAGCAGTTCTTC
TRBD1 TRBJ2-7 TRBV5-4 CASTPQGAYEQYF TGTGCCAGCACCCCGCAGGGGGCCTACGAGCAGTACTTC
TRBD1 TRBJ2-3 TRBV4-1 CASSQRGPGSGLDTQYF TGCGCCAGCAGCCAAAGGGGGCCCGGAAGCGGTTTAGATACGCAGTATTTT
TRBD2 TRBJ2-5 TRBV7-9 CASSRLTSGSRETQYF TGTGCCAGCAGCCGATTGACTAGCGGGAGTCGAGAGACCCAGTACTTC
TRBD1 TRBJ1-1 TRBV5-1 CASSYTGTGATEAFF TGCGCCAGCAGCTACACCGGCACAGGGGCCACTGAAGCTTTCTTT
NA TRBJ2-5 TRBV9 CASSPNQETQYF TGTGCCAGCAGCCCCAACCAAGAGACCCAGTACTTC
TRBD1 TRBJ2-7 TRBV4-1 CASSPGQGVSYEQYF TGCGCCAGCAGCCCGGGACAGGGAGTTTCCTACGAGCAGTACTTC
NA TRBJ2-5 TRBV27 CASSLGSGDQETQYF TGTGCCAGCAGTTTAGGGTCGGGAGATCAAGAGACCCAGTACTTC
NA TRBJ2-3 TRBV10-1 CASSEKAGGTDTQYF TGCGCCAGCAGTGAGAAGGCAGGGGGCACAGATACGCAGTATTTT
NA TRBJ2-1 TRBV15 CATARGRAPDNEQFF TGTGCCACCGCAAGGGGGAGGGCCCCCGACAATGAGCAGTTCTTC